Presented here are 25 T cell receptor beta chains from one specimen sequenced in a study of T-cell memory formation after mild COVID-19. TCRdb analysed the 5' RACE reads with MiXCR anew, one entry per CDR3 protein. The sample includes more than 100,000 distinct CDR3 sequences, about 17% of them seen just once. Sequencing used PBMCs or a T cell subset sorted from them (not recorded which). These receptor sequences come from a man younger than 35 who had mild COVID-19 (a few samples of this study predate the infection). Cell type and time point are not known.

The sample holds a few counts of this clonotype. This chain joins TRBV28 and TRBJ2-5, with D possibly TRBD2 on 5 matching bases. V dropped 10 bases and J dropped 0 bases, with 12 bases sitting between them. This CDR3 comprises 13 residues. Germline CDR1 reads MDHEN; CDR2 reads SYDVKM. The CDR3 reads CATRGLDQETQYF. CDR3 sequence (DNA): TGTGCCACCCGGGGTTTGGACCAAGAGACCCAGTACTTC.

This clonotype came up a few times. This chain connects TRBV9 to TRBJ2-2, with D unresolved. CDR1 is SGDLS and CDR2 is YYNGEE in the germline V gene. The germline V and J ends were trimmed by 6 bases and 0 bases, with 9 bases remaining between them. The CDR3 totals 14 residues. This chain's CDR3 is CASKSTANTGELFF. The CDR3 DNA sequence: TGTGCCAGCAAAAGTACGGCGAACACCGGGGAGCTGTTTTTT.

The rearrangement uses TRBV7-9 and TRBJ1-2, with D unclear. The CDR3 is made up of 15 amino acids. Germline assignment: CDR1 SEHNR and CDR2 FQNEAQ (reference sequence). Trimming took 3 bases from V and 2 from J, leaving 13 bases between them. The CDR3: CASSFSASRNYGYTF. The CDR3 DNA reads TGTGCCAGCAGCTTTTCCGCCAGCCGAAACTATGGCTACACCTTC.

This clonotype was observed at least ten times. The rearrangement links TRBV5-5 to TRBJ2-5; 7 bases are a match to TRBD2. Germline V CDR1 and CDR2: SGHKS, YYEKEE (reference sequence). CDR3 size: 14 residues. V lost 4 bases, J lost 3 bases, and 6 bases stayed unmatched. CDR3 residues: CASSPGGIEETQYF. The CDR3 DNA sequence: TGTGCCAGCAGCCCGGGGGGAATAGAAGAGACCCAGTACTTC. Filled out from reference TRBV5-5 and TRBJ2-5, the complete variable domain reads DAGVTQSPTHLIKTRGQQVTLRCSPISGHKSVSWYQQVLGQGPQFIFQYYEKEERGRGNFPDRFSARQFPNYSSELNVNALLLGDSALYLCASSPGGIEETQYFGPGTRLLVL.

This clonotype has a handful of counts. The chain recombines TRBV7-2 with TRBJ2-5; D unclear. Germline CDR1 is SGHTA and CDR2 is FQGNSA. Trimming took off 5 bases at V and 3 bases at J, with 13 bases between the two ends. This CDR3 comprises 14 residues. CDR3 loop: CASSPRGREETQYF. CDR3 in DNA: TGTGCCAGCAGCCCCCGTGGTCGAGAAGAGACCCAGTACTTC.

This clonotype was detected only a few times. The chain combines TRBV20-1 with TRBJ2-1; 12 bases are a match to TRBD2. Germline loops: CDR1 DFQATT, CDR2 SNEGSKA (reference sequence). The CDR3 runs to 17 residues. The V and J ends lost 1 base and 6 bases, in that order; junction bases with no gene match: 10. The CDR3 region is CSARGTSGNLRLNEQFF. CDR3 coding DNA: TGCAGTGCTAGAGGGACTAGCGGGAATTTGAGGCTCAATGAGCAGTTCTTC.

The V gene is TRBV5-1, the J gene TRBJ1-3, with unresolved D. CDR3 length equals 16 residues. V lost 4 bases and J lost 1, with 15 bases in between. CDR1 is SGHRS, CDR2 YFSETQ, per germline. The CDR3 loop reads CASSPVIGFSGNTIYF. CDR3 nucleotides: TGCGCCAGCAGCCCTGTTATCGGCTTTTCTGGAAACACCATATATTTT.

Ten or more counts support this clonotype. The chain is built from TRBV7-2 and TRBJ2-5; D uncertain. Per germline, CDR1 SGHTA and CDR2 FQGNSA. Trimming removed 4 bases from V and 2 bases from J, with 11 bases in between. The length of the CDR3 is 14 residues. This CDR3 is CASSSVGFQETQYF. CDR3 DNA sequence: TGTGCCAGCAGCTCCGTGGGGTTTCAAGAGACCCAGTACTTC.

This clonotype is deemed medium-sized. The chain joins TRBV29-1 to TRBJ2-1; D call uncertain. There are 10 residues in the CDR3. Trimming took 3 bases from V and 11 from J, leaving 8 bases between them. Looked up from germline, CDR1 is SQVTM and CDR2 is ANQGSEA. The chain's CDR3 is CSVDTVQQFF. CDR3 DNA: TGCAGCGTTGATACAGTACAGCAGTTCTTC.

This chain joins TRBV19 and TRBJ2-7, with 7 nucleotides matching TRBD2. Per the germline V gene, CDR1 is LNHDA and CDR2 is SQIVND (reference sequence). Trimming removed 5 bases from V and 5 bases from J; junction bases left unmatched: 3. The CDR3 covers 12 residues. CDR3 loop: CASSPGGNEQYV. In nucleotides, the CDR3 is TGTGCCAGTAGTCCGGGAGGCAACGAGCAGTACGTC.

The gene calls are TRBV28 and TRBJ1-5, with 8 bases identical to TRBD1. The J segment lost 5 bases and the V segment lost 6 bases, leaving 9 bases of the junction unmatched. This CDR3 contains 15 residues. Per germline, CDR1 MDHEN and CDR2 SYDVKM. In DNA, the CDR3 is TGTGCCAGCAGCCCACTGGACAGGGAGGATCAGCCCCAGCATTTT. Amino acids: CASSPLDREDQPQHF.

Ten or more counts support this clonotype. The chain is built from TRBV5-1 and TRBJ2-1; 8 bases are shared with TRBD1. V lost 7 bases, J lost 6 bases, and 15 bases stayed unmatched. The germline V gene has CDR1 SGHRS and CDR2 YFSETQ. This CDR3 contains 16 residues. CDR3 sequence (DNA): TGCGCCAGCGGAATCAGGACAGGGAATAATCGCAATGAGCAGTTCTTC. Translated, it gives CASGIRTGNNRNEQFF.

This clonotype was counted between two and nine times. The J gene is TRBJ2-7, the V gene TRBV20-1; no clear D. Germline V gene data show CDR1 as DFQATT and CDR2 as SNEGSKA (reference sequence). Trimming removed 3 bases at V and 3 bases at J, with 12 bases between. The CDR3 covers 13 residues. CDR3 coding DNA: TGCAGTGCTAGTAGGCCTGGAGTCTACGAGCAGTACGTC. It codes for CSASRPGVYEQYV.

J is TRBJ2-3 and V is TRBV9; no definite D call. This CDR3 contains 13 residues. V lost 0 bases and J 8 bases, leaving 10 bases between the germline ends. CDR1 is SGDLS, CDR2 YYNGEE, per germline. CDR3 DNA: TGTGCCAGCAGCGTAGCCCACGGCGGTACGCAGTATTTT. As protein: CASSVAHGGTQYF.

In its sample, this clonotype was seen a few times. V gene TRBV7-9 combines with J gene TRBJ1-1; D is uncertain. Germline loops: CDR1 SEHNR, CDR2 FQNEAQ (reference sequence). Between the trimmed V and J ends, which lost 6 bases and 3 bases, there was a span of 11 bases. CDR3 length: 13 amino acids. The CDR3 loop reads CASREEYHTEAFF. For the CDR3, the DNA is TGTGCCAGCAGGGAAGAGTACCACACTGAAGCTTTCTTT.

The chain joins TRBV6-5 to TRBJ2-3; TRBD2 matches at 11 bases. The CDR3 spans 17 residues. CDR1 and CDR2 from the germline V gene are MNHEY and SVGAGI. V trimming: 3 bases; J trimming: 4 bases; junction bases outside the gene matches: 9. The chain's CDR3 is CASSYDPLAGGSDTQYF. CDR3 nucleotide sequence: TGTGCCAGCAGTTATGATCCGCTAGCGGGGGGTTCAGATACGCAGTATTTT.

This clonotype was detected only a few times. The chain is built from TRBV20-1 and TRBJ1-1, with 7 bases matching TRBD1. The CDR3 runs to 14 residues. Germline trimming cut 5 bases from V and 1 base from J; bases unmatched to any gene: 7. Germline V gives CDR1 DFQATT, CDR2 SNEGSKA (reference sequence). CDR3 in amino acids: CSARRQGWNTEAFF. CDR3 nucleotides: TGCAGTGCTCGGCGACAGGGTTGGAACACTGAAGCTTTCTTT.

CDR3: CASSHRAGTYNEQFF. In DNA form, the CDR3 reads TGCGCCAGCAGCCATCGGGCGGGCACTTACAATGAGCAGTTCTTC. V is TRBV4-3 and J is TRBJ2-1, with TRBD2 as a possible D gene (5 bases). This CDR3 has 15 residues. CDR1 LGHNA and CDR2 YSLEER come from the germline V gene. Trimming shortened V by 3 bases and J by 4 bases, and 13 bases separated the two germline ends.

The rearrangement uses TRBV6-2 or TRBV6-3 and TRBJ2-1; 10 nucleotides agree with TRBD2. V dropped 5 bases and J dropped 6; count of bases not matched to a gene: 10. The CDR3 loop spans 16 amino acids. Germline CDR1 reads MNHEY; CDR2 reads SVGEGT. CDR3 coding DNA: TGTGCCAGCAGTCCGCCGAATAGCGGGGGGACCAATGAGCAGTTCTTC. Encoded protein: CASSPPNSGGTNEQFF.

V is TRBV29-1 and J is TRBJ2-3; 8 bases map to TRBD2. Per germline, CDR1 SQVTM and CDR2 ANQGSEA. The trim removed 1 base at V and 6 bases at J, leaving 15 bases unmatched. The CDR3 extends over 17 amino acids. In nucleotides, the CDR3 is TGCAGCGTTGAAGCCACGGCCGCCAGCGGGGGAAGGGATACGCAGTATTTT. It codes for CSVEATAASGGRDTQYF.

This clonotype appeared a few times. The chain combines TRBV7-8 with TRBJ2-7, with no clear D. V was shortened by 1 base and J by 0 bases, with 4 bases between the two germline ends. CDR1 is SGHVS and CDR2 is FQNEAQ in the germline V gene. CDR3 length equals 13 residues. The CDR3 here is CASSLGLSYEQYV. CDR3 nucleotide sequence: TGTGCCAGCAGCTTAGGTCTCTCCTACGAGCAGTACGTC.

The rearrangement uses TRBV4-1 and TRBJ2-7; 10 nucleotides match TRBD1. This CDR3 is 15 amino acids long. The germline gives CDR1 MGHRA, CDR2 YSYEKL. V gave up 5 bases and J gave up 5 bases; unmatched junction bases: 9. The chain's CDR3 is CASSSHGTGVDEQYF. For the CDR3, the DNA is TGCGCCAGCAGCTCTCATGGGACAGGGGTGGACGAGCAGTACTTC.

The chain employs TRBV21-1 and TRBJ2-2; TRBD1 is the table's D call, not checked against the DNA. TRBV21-1 corresponds to a pseudogene. CDR3 length: 16 amino acids. The CDR3 DNA reads as TGTGCCAGCAGCACCAGGGACAGGGGGGCCACCGGGGAGCTGTTTTTT. It yields the protein CASSTRDRGATGELFF.

The V call is TRBV19, the J call TRBJ1-1; 7 bases fit TRBD1. V lost 3 bases to trimming and J lost 3 bases; unmatched junction nucleotides: 4. This CDR3 has 14 amino acids. CDR1 is LNHDA and CDR2 is SQIVND in the germline V gene (reference sequence). The DNA for the CDR3 is TGTGCCAGTAGTATCCAGACAGGGTACACTGAAGCTTTCTTT. Encoded protein: CASSIQTGYTEAFF. Supplemented by reference TRBV19 and TRBJ1-1, the full variable domain reads DGGITQSPKYLFRKEGQNVTLSCEQNLNHDAMYWYRQDPGQGLRLIYYSQIVNDFQKGDIAEGYSVSREKKESFPLTVTSAQKNPTAFYLCASSIQTGYTEAFFGQGTRLTVV.

This clonotype turned up a few times. The chain combines TRBV5-1 with TRBJ2-2; tentative D call: TRBD1 (7 bases). Germline V lookup: CDR1 SGHRS, CDR2 YFSETQ. This CDR3 is 16 amino acids long. V lost 4 bases and J lost 6, with 19 bases in between. CDR3 in DNA: TGCGCCAGCAGCCACCAACAGGGGAGGTCTGCCGGGGAGCTGTTTTTT. Translating it yields CASSHQQGRSAGELFF.